The rows below give T cell receptor beta chains drawn from one sample of a study of T cell responses to AZD1222 COVID-19 vaccine. Produced via immunoSEQ multiplex PCR; TCRdb's table is partial and in-frame only. The sample consists of some 150,000 clones, 88% of them appearing once. The sample in question was peripheral blood, obtained 28 days after the second dose of the MenACWY control vaccine. The origin of the receptors is an adult who received the MenACWY meningococcal vaccine as a control. The CDR3 runs from the conserved cysteine through the conserved F or W. The D gene is left open where the match is weak. Not all rows give a size; the values are once, few, many and, for expanded clones, a class.

clone size: -; V gene: TRBV28; D gene: TRBD1; J gene: TRBJ1-2; CDR3 protein: CASSLEGGADYGYTF; CDR3 DNA: TGTGCCAGCAGTTTAGAAGGGGGCGCCGACTATGGCTACACCTTC
clone size: -; V gene: TRBV27; D gene: -; J gene: TRBJ1-2; CDR3 protein: CASGVGFGYTF; CDR3 DNA: TGTGCCAGCGGCGTTGGGTTTGGCTACACCTTC
clone size: -; V gene: TRBV7-2; D gene: TRBD1; J gene: TRBJ2-7; CDR3 protein: CASRSGQGWTYEQYF; CDR3 DNA: TGTGCCAGCAGGAGCGGACAGGGCTGGACCTACGAGCAGTACTTC
clone size: -; V gene: TRBV6-2/TRBV6-3; D gene: -; J gene: TRBJ1-5; CDR3 protein: CASSYFGGSDQPQHF; CDR3 DNA: TGTGCCAGCAGTTACTTTGGGGGTAGCGATCAGCCCCAGCATTTT
clone size: -; V gene: TRBV7-2; D gene: -; J gene: TRBJ1-3; CDR3 protein: CASSQERAGSGNTIYF; CDR3 DNA: TGTGCCAGCAGCCAGGAGCGGGCAGGGTCTGGAAACACCATATATTTT
clone size: -; V gene: TRBV10-3; D gene: -; J gene: TRBJ2-7; CDR3 protein: CAIRDSRYEQYF; CDR3 DNA: TGTGCCATCAGGGACAGTAGGTACGAGCAGTACTTC
clone size: -; V gene: TRBV7-2; D gene: TRBD1; J gene: TRBJ1-2; CDR3 protein: CASSLGQRYGYTF; CDR3 DNA: TGTGCCAGCAGCTTGGGACAGCGCTATGGCTACACCTTC
clone size: -; V gene: TRBV27; D gene: -; J gene: TRBJ1-1; CDR3 protein: CASSAGPRAEAFF; CDR3 DNA: TGTGCCAGCAGTGCCGGCCCGAGGGCTGAAGCTTTCTTT
clone size: -; V gene: TRBV11-3; D gene: -; J gene: TRBJ1-4; CDR3 protein: CASSLEANEKLFF; CDR3 DNA: TGTGCCAGCAGCTTAGAGGCTAATGAAAAACTGTTTTTT
clone size: -; V gene: TRBV5-1; D gene: TRBD1; J gene: TRBJ2-2; CDR3 protein: CASSLSTGESGGELFF; CDR3 DNA: TGCGCCAGCAGCTTGTCAACAGGGGAGTCCGGCGGGGAGCTGTTTTTT
clone size: once; V gene: TRBV3-1/TRBV3-2; D gene: TRBD2; J gene: TRBJ2-1; CDR3 protein: CASSHTSGIDNEQFF; CDR3 DNA: TGTGCCAGCAGCCACACTAGCGGGATAGACAATGAGCAGTTCTTC
clone size: -; V gene: TRBV6-5; D gene: -; J gene: TRBJ2-2; CDR3 protein: CASTRSGTGELFF; CDR3 DNA: TGTGCCAGCACGCGAAGTGGCACCGGGGAGCTGTTTTTT
clone size: -; V gene: TRBV4-2; D gene: -; J gene: TRBJ1-5; CDR3 protein: CASSRGGGNQPQHF; CDR3 DNA: TGTGCCAGCAGCCGGGGCGGGGGCAATCAGCCCCAGCATTTT
clone size: -; V gene: TRBV12-3/TRBV12-4; D gene: -; J gene: TRBJ1-1; CDR3 protein: CASSWAYTEAFF; CDR3 DNA: TGTGCCAGCAGTTGGGCCTACACTGAAGCTTTCTTT
clone size: -; V gene: TRBV5-1; D gene: -; J gene: TRBJ1-2; CDR3 protein: CASSLVTGQFYGYTF; CDR3 DNA: TGCGCCAGCAGCTTGGTCACAGGGCAGTTCTATGGCTACACCTTC
clone size: once; V gene: TRBV5-1; D gene: -; J gene: TRBJ1-6; CDR3 protein: CASSLGGGEAISPLHF; CDR3 DNA: TGCGCCAGCAGCTTGGGAGGCGGGGAGGCGATTTCACCCCTCCACTTT
clone size: -; V gene: TRBV5-1; D gene: TRBD1; J gene: TRBJ1-1; CDR3 protein: CASSSGTGNTEAFF; CDR3 DNA: TGCGCCAGCAGCTCCGGGACAGGGAACACTGAAGCTTTCTTT
clone size: -; V gene: TRBV9; D gene: -; J gene: TRBJ1-4; CDR3 protein: CASSVGPQGEKLFF; CDR3 DNA: TGTGCCAGCAGCGTAGGGCCTCAAGGGGAAAAACTGTTTTTT
clone size: -; V gene: TRBV12-3/TRBV12-4; D gene: TRBD1; J gene: TRBJ1-5; CDR3 protein: CASRGQANQPQHF; CDR3 DNA: TGTGCCAGCAGGGGACAGGCTAATCAGCCCCAGCATTTT
clone size: -; V gene: TRBV27; D gene: -; J gene: TRBJ1-2; CDR3 protein: CASSFGAGYGYTF; CDR3 DNA: TGTGCCAGCAGTTTCGGGGCAGGGTATGGCTACACCTTC
clone size: -; V gene: TRBV7-9; D gene: TRBD1; J gene: TRBJ2-5; CDR3 protein: CASSLEAGQGKETQYF; CDR3 DNA: TGTGCCAGCAGCTTAGAAGCGGGACAGGGAAAAGAGACCCAGTACTTC
clone size: -; V gene: TRBV24-1; D gene: -; J gene: TRBJ1-5; CDR3 protein: CATSDRTQNQPQHF; CDR3 DNA: TGTGCCACCAGTGATAGGACACAAAATCAGCCCCAGCATTTT
clone size: -; V gene: TRBV4-2; D gene: -; J gene: TRBJ2-2; CDR3 protein: CASSQGGTTEWELFF; CDR3 DNA: TGTGCCAGCAGCCAAGGTGGCACCACCGAATGGGAGCTGTTTTTT
clone size: -; V gene: TRBV3-1/TRBV3-2; D gene: TRBD2; J gene: TRBJ2-3; CDR3 protein: CASSQDGREGTDTQYF; CDR3 DNA: TGTGCCAGCAGCCAAGACGGGAGGGAAGGGACAGATACGCAGTATTTT
clone size: few; V gene: TRBV28; D gene: TRBD1; J gene: TRBJ2-5; CDR3 protein: CASAANRGPYQETQYF; CDR3 DNA: TGTGCCAGCGCGGCTAACAGGGGGCCGTACCAAGAGACCCAGTACTTC
clone size: -; V gene: TRBV11-3; D gene: TRBD2; J gene: TRBJ2-1; CDR3 protein: CASSFGLAGDLSYNEQFF; CDR3 DNA: TGTGCCAGCAGCTTCGGACTAGCGGGAGACCTCTCCTACAATGAGCAGTTCTTC
clone size: few; V gene: TRBV28; D gene: -; J gene: TRBJ2-3; CDR3 protein: CASSSGAAQDTQYF; CDR3 DNA: TGTGCCAGCAGCTCGGGAGCGGCCCAAGATACGCAGTATTTT
clone size: -; V gene: TRBV25-1; D gene: -; J gene: TRBJ1-1; CDR3 protein: CASSDVAEAFF; CDR3 DNA: TGTGCCAGCAGTGACGTAGCTGAAGCTTTCTTT
clone size: -; V gene: TRBV3-1/TRBV3-2; D gene: -; J gene: TRBJ1-1; CDR3 protein: CASSGFPGRNTEAFF; CDR3 DNA: TGTGCCAGCAGCGGTTTTCCAGGCCGGAACACTGAAGCTTTCTTT
clone size: -; V gene: TRBV28; D gene: -; J gene: TRBJ1-5; CDR3 protein: CASSRRLGGGNQPQHF; CDR3 DNA: TGTGCCAGCAGTCGCCGTTTGGGGGGAGGCAATCAGCCCCAGCATTTT
clone size: -; V gene: TRBV19; D gene: TRBD1; J gene: TRBJ1-2; CDR3 protein: CASSTPGQQTYGYTF; CDR3 DNA: TGTGCCAGTAGTACGCCGGGACAGCAAACCTATGGCTACACCTTC
clone size: -; V gene: TRBV4-3; D gene: -; J gene: TRBJ2-5; CDR3 protein: CASSQEEKGRRETQYF; CDR3 DNA: TGCGCCAGCAGCCAAGAAGAAAAGGGGCGACGGGAGACCCAGTACTTC
clone size: -; V gene: TRBV4-1; D gene: -; J gene: TRBJ2-5; CDR3 protein: CASSHPGETQYF; CDR3 DNA: TGCGCCAGCAGCCACCCGGGGGAGACCCAGTACTTC
clone size: -; V gene: TRBV6-5; D gene: TRBD1; J gene: TRBJ1-1; CDR3 protein: CASSYPGGNTEAFF; CDR3 DNA: TGTGCCAGCAGTTACCCAGGGGGGAACACTGAAGCTTTCTTT
clone size: -; V gene: TRBV4-2; D gene: -; J gene: TRBJ1-4; CDR3 protein: CASSQAGSATNEKLFF; CDR3 DNA: TGTGCCAGCAGCCAAGCAGGGTCAGCAACTAATGAAAAACTGTTTTTT
clone size: -; V gene: TRBV7-9; D gene: -; J gene: TRBJ2-7; CDR3 protein: CASSPPGGEMGEQYF; CDR3 DNA: TGTGCCAGCAGCCCACCCGGCGGGGAGATGGGTGAGCAGTACTTC
clone size: -; V gene: TRBV4-2; D gene: -; J gene: TRBJ1-6; CDR3 protein: CASSQGGQGGSPLHF; CDR3 DNA: TGTGCCAGCAGCCAAGGGGGGCAGGGAGGGTCACCCCTCCACTTT
clone size: -; V gene: TRBV29-1; D gene: -; J gene: TRBJ1-5; CDR3 protein: CSVGQGPDQPQHF; CDR3 DNA: TGCAGCGTTGGGCAAGGACCGGATCAGCCCCAGCATTTT
clone size: -; V gene: TRBV24-1; D gene: -; J gene: TRBJ1-2; CDR3 protein: CATSDSGRNYGYTF; CDR3 DNA: TGTGCCACCAGTGACTCTGGACGTAACTATGGCTACACCTTC
clone size: -; V gene: TRBV12-3/TRBV12-4; D gene: -; J gene: TRBJ1-1; CDR3 protein: CASSLSSNTEAFF; CDR3 DNA: TGTGCCAGCAGTTTATCCTCCAACACTGAAGCTTTCTTT
clone size: once; V gene: TRBV7-9; D gene: -; J gene: TRBJ1-3; CDR3 protein: CASSLVGIGNTIYF; CDR3 DNA: TGTGCCAGCAGCTTAGTGGGGATAGGAAACACCATATATTTT
clone size: -; V gene: TRBV7-2; D gene: TRBD2; J gene: TRBJ2-7; CDR3 protein: CASSSGGSSYEQYF; CDR3 DNA: TGTGCCAGCAGCTCCGGGGGGTCTTCCTACGAGCAGTACTTC
clone size: -; V gene: TRBV28; D gene: -; J gene: TRBJ2-7; CDR3 protein: CASSSGTGSYEQYF; CDR3 DNA: TGTGCCAGCAGTTCTGGGACGGGCTCCTACGAGCAGTACTTC
clone size: -; V gene: TRBV15; D gene: TRBD1; J gene: TRBJ2-4; CDR3 protein: CATSRGTGGAKNIQYF; CDR3 DNA: TGTGCCACCAGCAGAGGGACAGGGGGGGCCAAAAACATTCAGTACTTC
clone size: -; V gene: TRBV4-3; D gene: -; J gene: TRBJ1-2; CDR3 protein: CASSQDVRRPDGYTF; CDR3 DNA: TGCGCCAGCAGCCAAGATGTCAGGCGCCCTGATGGCTACACCTTC
clone size: -; V gene: TRBV19; D gene: -; J gene: TRBJ1-5; CDR3 protein: CASSIEGGVGNQPQHF; CDR3 DNA: TGTGCCAGTAGTATAGAGGGAGGGGTGGGCAATCAGCCCCAGCATTTT
clone size: -; V gene: TRBV27; D gene: TRBD1; J gene: TRBJ1-5; CDR3 protein: CASSSGTGLNQPQHF; CDR3 DNA: TGTGCCAGCAGTTCCGGGACAGGCCTCAATCAGCCCCAGCATTTT
clone size: medium-sized; V gene: TRBV6-6; D gene: -; J gene: TRBJ2-5; CDR3 protein: CASSPQGSETQYF; CDR3 DNA: TGTGCCAGCAGCCCACAGGGAAGCGAGACCCAGTACTTC
clone size: -; V gene: TRBV3-1/TRBV3-2; D gene: -; J gene: TRBJ2-5; CDR3 protein: CASSQEGQPQYF; CDR3 DNA: TGTGCCAGCAGCCAAGAGGGCCAGCCCCAGTACTTC
clone size: -; V gene: TRBV9; D gene: -; J gene: TRBJ2-2; CDR3 protein: CASSVVPRSGTGELFF; CDR3 DNA: TGTGCCAGCAGCGTAGTTCCTCGGTCGGGCACCGGGGAGCTGTTTTTT
clone size: -; V gene: TRBV6-2/TRBV6-3; D gene: -; J gene: TRBJ1-3; CDR3 protein: CASSPWDGRSGNTIYF; CDR3 DNA: TGTGCCAGCAGTCCCTGGGACGGGCGATCTGGAAACACCATATATTTT